The 3 T cell receptor beta chains below all came from one sample that was sequenced in a study of early T cells in non-severe SARS-CoV-2 infection (dated by TCRdb to the early 2020s). The library was generated by 5' RACE. Sequenced using a NextSeq 500. The public sequencing data were trimmed at Q25 with fastp and processed into clonotypes with MiXCR by TCRdb, which kept only in-frame beta chains. Rows are combined by CDR3 protein, so each entry shows the most common genes and DNA. Present in this sample are 55,000 to 75,000 distinct CDR3 sequences, more than 5.5% of which were seen just once. The ten largest make up around 3.3% of the sample. The sequenced sample was whole blood, obtained at baseline. The receptors were gathered from an adult who was a healthcare worker with PCR-confirmed SARS-CoV-2 infection or an uninfected control (not recorded which).

This clonotype was seen only a few times. The rearrangement uses TRBV7-3 and TRBJ1-6; 8 bases fit TRBD1. V was pared by 5 bases and J by 9 bases, with 6 bases of the junction left unmatched. Per germline, CDR1 SGHTA and CDR2 FQGTGA. This CDR3 spans 14 amino acids. The CDR3 region is CASSAGGPGSPLHF. Written as DNA, the CDR3 is TGTGCCAGCAGCGCAGGGGGCCCGGGTTCACCCCTCCACTTT.

The genes are TRBV7-8 and TRBJ2-1; 7 bases are a match to TRBD2. CDR3 size: 14 residues. The ends lost 3 bases at V and 15 bases at J; junction bases unmatched: 14. Germline CDR1 SGHVS, CDR2 FQNEAQ. CDR3 coding DNA: TGTGCCAGCAGCTTCCGACGCCGCAGCGGGAACCCGTTCTTC. Residues: CASSFRRRSGNPFF.

This sequence joins TRBV4-3 and TRBJ2-4; the match to TRBD2 covers 14 bases. V lost 4 bases to trimming and J lost 8 bases; unmatched junction nucleotides: 13. The germline gives CDR1 LGHNA, CDR2 YSLEER. The CDR3 length is 18 residues. CDR3 residues: CASSPRLAGGPGTDIQYF. The CDR3 region has the DNA TGCGCCAGCAGCCCTCGACTAGCGGGAGGGCCCGGTACGGACATTCAGTACTTC.